This passage covers 22 T cell receptor beta chains from one sample sequenced in a study of cytomegalovirus exposure and HLA in healthy donors. Primers for the PCR totalled 60 Vbeta and 13 Jbeta. The data were produced by immunoSEQ multiplex PCR, yet TCRdb's version contains in-frame clones alone and is incomplete. The sample carries 200,000 or so clones, about four fifths recorded once. The material sequenced was PBMCs. All receptors derive from a boy younger than 10 in good health and CMV-seronegative.

This clone was detected a few times. J is TRBJ2-3 and V is TRBV5-5, with a possible D match to TRBD1 (6 bases). This CDR3 comprises 13 residues. Germline V gene data show CDR1 as SGHKS and CDR2 as YYEKEE (reference sequence). Trimming left V 9 bases short and J 1 base short, with 12 bases between. Here the CDR3 reads CATGHRGTDTQYF. The CDR3 nucleotides read TGTGCCACCGGGCACAGGGGCACAGATACGCAGTATTTT.

This chain connects TRBV2 to TRBJ2-1, with 8 positions matching TRBD2. Germline CDR1 SNHLY, CDR2 FYNNEI. The ends lost 4 bases at V and 3 bases at J; junction bases unmatched: 8. The CDR3 is 16 amino acids. This CDR3 is CASSGATSGDYNEQFF. Written as DNA, the CDR3 is TGTGCCAGCAGTGGGGCAACTAGCGGTGACTACAATGAGCAGTTCTTC.

The chain links TRBV9 to TRBJ2-5, with a weak D call TRBD1 (5 bases). V dropped 0 bases and J dropped 1 base, with 16 bases sitting between them. Germline values: CDR1 SGDLS, CDR2 YYNGEE. This CDR3 has 17 amino acids. The CDR3 spells CASSVAPDWGGQETQYF. DNA for the CDR3: TGTGCCAGCAGCGTAGCCCCTGATTGGGGCGGCCAAGAGACCCAGTACTTC.

CDR3 sequence (DNA): TGTGCCAGCAGCCAAGATCATCTAACAGGGACCTCCTACGAGCAGTACTTC. This gives the protein CASSQDHLTGTSYEQYF. The rearrangement joins TRBV4-2 to TRBJ2-7; a weak D match, TRBD1 (6 bases). The CDR3 sequence is 17 residues long. CDR1 LGHNA and CDR2 YNFKEQ come from the germline V gene. V gave up 0 bases and J gave up 0 bases, with 15 bases separating them.

This chain links TRBV27 with TRBJ2-5; 9 bases match TRBD1. The J call is doubtful: the DNA matches TRBJ2-7 better. Per germline, CDR1 MNHEY and CDR2 SMNVEV (reference sequence). CDR3 length: 18 amino acids. The CDR3 DNA reads TGTGCCAGCAGTTTAAGCCTGTCACCTGGGACAGGGCGAAGCGAGCAGTACTTC. It codes for CASSLSLSPGTGRSEQYF.

The V gene is TRBV6-5, the J gene TRBJ2-7; D is unresolved. Between the trimmed V and J ends, which lost 10 bases and 2 bases, there was a span of 15 bases. CDR3 size: 13 residues. Germline loops: CDR1 MNHEY, CDR2 SVGAGI. The CDR3 coding sequence is TGTGCCACCCACCCCCGCGGAACCTACGAGCAGTACTTC. Protein: CATHPRGTYEQYF.

The V and J genes are TRBV7-9 and TRBJ2-7, with 7 bases aligning to TRBD1. This CDR3 has 14 residues. Trimming took 1 base from V and 6 from J; bases not matched to a gene: 6. Looked up from germline, CDR1 is SEHNR and CDR2 is FQNEAQ (reference sequence). In DNA form, the CDR3 reads TGTGCCAGCAGCTTAGAACGGGCAGGGGGCGAGCAGTACTTC. This gives the protein CASSLERAGGEQYF.

CDR3 nucleotide sequence: TGTGCCAGCAGCTTGAAGACAGGGGGCCTCTACGAGCAGTACTTC. Translating it yields CASSLKTGGLYEQYF. The chain combines TRBV11-2 with TRBJ2-5; 10 positions agree with TRBD1. Near its end, the DNA agrees better with TRBJ2-7, so the J call may be wrong. Germline V gene sequence: CDR1 SGHAT, CDR2 FQNNGV. The CDR3 has 15 residues.

The J gene is TRBJ1-6, the V gene TRBV5-5, with D possibly TRBD1 on 5 matching bases. CDR1 is SGHKS, CDR2 YYEKEE, per germline (reference sequence). CDR3 length: 14 residues. Trimming cost V 5 bases and J 9 bases, with 15 bases left between them. The CDR3 nucleotides read TGTGCCAGCAGACAGGTGGTGGGTAGTTCACCCCTCCACTTT. Encoded protein: CASRQVVGSSPLHF.

The genes are TRBV2 and TRBJ2-3, with unresolved D. Looked up from germline, CDR1 is SNHLY and CDR2 is FYNNEI. V was trimmed by 0 bases and J by 0 bases, leaving 7 bases between them. The CDR3 runs to 15 residues. CDR3 loop: CASSEAITSTDTQYF. For the CDR3, the DNA is TGTGCCAGCAGTGAAGCCATTACTAGCACAGATACGCAGTATTTT.

The chain employs TRBV30 and TRBJ1-2; D is perhaps TRBD1 (6 bases). V was clipped by 0 bases and J by 10 bases, with 15 bases between them. CDR3 size: 13 residues. CDR1 and CDR2 (germline): GTSNPN, SVGIG (reference sequence). CDR3 region: CAWSVSDSRFYTF. CDR3 coding DNA: TGTGCCTGGAGTGTATCGGACAGCCGTTTCTACACCTTC.

The chain uses TRBV9 and TRBJ2-7, with 7 bases that match TRBD2. Germline-derived CDR1 and CDR2 are SGDLS and YYNGEE. J gave up 11 bases and V 4 bases, and 9 bases lay outside the gene matches. This CDR3 has 12 residues. In DNA, the CDR3 is TGTGCCAGCAGCCTCCTAATTCGGGGGGAGTACTTC. Translated: CASSLLIRGEYF.

This clone was found a few times. The rearrangement joins TRBV5-1 to TRBJ2-7, with a possible D match to TRBD1 (5 bases). The CDR3 covers 15 residues. V was shortened by 3 bases and J by 5 bases, with 18 bases between the two germline ends. Germline loops: CDR1 SGHRS, CDR2 YFSETQ. CDR3 in amino acids: CASSWIGNQGHEQYF. The CDR3 nucleotides are TGCGCCAGCAGCTGGATCGGCAACCAGGGCCACGAGCAGTACTTC.

The chain combines TRBV10-3 with TRBJ1-1; D might be TRBD1 (6 bases). Trimming stripped 3 bases from V and 2 bases from J, with 7 bases between. Germline V gene sequence: CDR1 ENHRY, CDR2 SYGVKD. CDR3 size: 13 residues. For the CDR3, the DNA is TGTGCCATCAGTGAACAGGGAAACACTGAAGCTTTCTTT. Protein product: CAISEQGNTEAFF.

The genes are TRBV6-1 and TRBJ1-2, with D tentatively TRBD1 (5 bases). Trimming removed 2 bases from V and 8 bases from J, with 18 bases in between. The CDR3 totals 15 residues. Germline V gene sequence: CDR1 MNHNS, CDR2 SASEGT. In DNA, the CDR3 is TGTGCCAGCAGTGAACCCGCGGGACCCAGAGGGGGCTACACCTTC. This sequence encodes CASSEPAGPRGGYTF.

The rearrangement links TRBV5-6 to TRBJ1-3, with D possibly matching TRBD1 (5 bases). CDR3 length equals 16 residues. V lost 2 bases, J lost 0 bases, and 12 bases lay in between. Germline CDR1 is SGHDT and CDR2 is YYEEEE. The CDR3 loop reads CASSFTLTGSGNTIYF. In nucleotides, the CDR3 is TGTGCCAGCAGCTTTACCTTAACAGGCTCTGGAAACACCATATATTTT.

There are a few counts of this clone. V and J are TRBV27 and TRBJ2-5; 7 nucleotides line up with TRBD2. This CDR3 has 15 residues. The V and J ends lost 5 bases and 2 bases, in that order; junction bases with no gene match: 8. Looked up from germline, CDR1 is MNHEY and CDR2 is SMNVEV (reference sequence). The CDR3 DNA reads as TGTGCCAGCAGTAATCGACTAGCAGCGCAAGAGACCCAGTACTTC. It is translated as CASSNRLAAQETQYF.

The chain joins TRBV9 to TRBJ1-6; the match to TRBD1 covers 7 bases. CDR1 is SGDLS and CDR2 is YYNGEE in the germline V gene. V was clipped by 3 bases and J by 10 bases; unmatched bases: 7. The CDR3 is 14 residues long. The CDR3 bases are TGTGCCAGCAGCGGGACAGGTATGAAATCACCCCTCCACTTT. This encodes CASSGTGMKSPLHF.

The J gene is TRBJ2-7, the V gene TRBV5-6, with D perhaps TRBD1 (5 bases). Germline-derived CDR1 and CDR2 are SGHDT and YYEEEE. Trimming took off 4 bases at V and 2 bases at J, with 13 bases between the two ends. The CDR3 has 14 amino acids. Written as DNA, the CDR3 is TGTGCCAGCAGCCCTCAGGGAATAACCTACGAGCAGTACTTC. This sequence encodes CASSPQGITYEQYF.

This clone was seen only once. V usage is TRBV4-2 and J usage is TRBJ2-5; 9 positions match TRBD2. CDR3 size: 17 residues. Germline CDR1 and CDR2: LGHNA and YNFKEQ. Trimming cost V 1 base and J 4 bases; bases outside gene matches: 10. The CDR3, as DNA: TGTGCCAGCAGCCAAGCTGCGGCGGGGGGGCTGGGAGAGACCCAGTACTTC. This gives the protein CASSQAAAGGLGETQYF.

The genes are TRBV7-9 and TRBJ2-7, with a tentative D call TRBD2 (6 bases). The ends were cut back, 5 bases at V and 0 bases at J, with 11 bases in the middle. CDR1 and CDR2 from the germline V gene are SEHNR and FQNEAQ (reference sequence). This CDR3 comprises 14 residues. The chain's CDR3 is CASSAGTHSYEQYF. As DNA, the CDR3 is TGTGCCAGCAGCGCCGGGACTCACTCCTACGAGCAGTACTTC.

This chain joins TRBV6-1 and TRBJ2-7, with a possible D match to TRBD1 (5 bases). This CDR3 is 14 amino acids long. Germline CDR1 and CDR2: MNHNS and SASEGT. V was shortened by 2 bases and J by 4 bases, with 12 bases between the two germline ends. CDR3 residues: CASSELWGAYEQYF. Here the CDR3 DNA reads TGTGCCAGCAGTGAACTTTGGGGCGCATACGAGCAGTACTTC.